This T cell receptor beta chain was identified in a study of blood T cell repertoires in COVID-19. Study summary: Donors in the United States, Italy and Spain gave samples during acute or convalescent COVID-19. PBMCs, B-cell-depleted T cells, or T cells were the source of the cDNA or gDNA that made up the material.

The age range of participants was about 18 to 90 years, with residence in roughly 25 US areas. V was trimmed by 4 bases and J by 13 bases, leaving 21 bases between them. Germline V gene data show CDR1 as SGHKS and CDR2 as YYEKEE (reference sequence). The CDR3 loop spans 15 amino acids. Generated by immunoSEQ multiplex PCR, the TCRdb table keeps only in-frame clones and is missing some. Of about 270,000 clones listed, approximately 88% are singletons. The rearrangement links TRBV5-5 to TRBJ1-6; TRBD1 might be the D (6 bases). The TCR comes from a woman between 35 and 50 years old with acute COVID-19. The sequencing sample was made of PBMCs or T cells enriched from blood (not recorded which). In DNA form, the CDR3 reads TGTGCCAGCAGCCTGGCGCCGGGGGGCCCGTCCCCCCTCCACTTT. Protein sequence: CASSLAPGGPSPLHF.